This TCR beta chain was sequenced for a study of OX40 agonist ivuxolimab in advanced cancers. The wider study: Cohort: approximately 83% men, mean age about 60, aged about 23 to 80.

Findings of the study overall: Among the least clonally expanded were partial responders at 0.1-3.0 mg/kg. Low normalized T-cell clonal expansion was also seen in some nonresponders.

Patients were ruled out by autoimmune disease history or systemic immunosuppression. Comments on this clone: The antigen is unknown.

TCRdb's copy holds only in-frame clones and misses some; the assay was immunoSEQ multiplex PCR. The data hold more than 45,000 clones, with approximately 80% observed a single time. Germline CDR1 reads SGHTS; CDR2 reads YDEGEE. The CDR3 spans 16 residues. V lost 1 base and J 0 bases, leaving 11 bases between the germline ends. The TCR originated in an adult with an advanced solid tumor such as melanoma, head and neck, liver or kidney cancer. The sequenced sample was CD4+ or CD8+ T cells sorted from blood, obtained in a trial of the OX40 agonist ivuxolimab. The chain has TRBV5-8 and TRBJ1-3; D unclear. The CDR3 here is CASSLMSISSGNTIYF. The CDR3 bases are TGTGCCAGCAGCTTGATGAGCATAAGCTCTGGAAACACCATATATTTT.